These 18 T cell receptor beta chains originate from one sample sequenced in a study of blood T cell repertoires in COVID-19. Clones were sequenced by immunoSEQ multiplex PCR, and TCRdb holds only the in-frame ones, with some missing. The table records 210,000 or so clones, about 88% of them present only once. Sequenced sample: peripheral blood. The receptors were sampled from a woman aged 55-70 years with acute or convalescent COVID-19.

This clone was counted once. The gene calls are TRBV30 and TRBJ1-1; 8 bases agree with TRBD1. Germline CDR1 GTSNPN, CDR2 SVGIG (reference sequence). This CDR3 comprises 13 residues. Trimming at V came to 8 bases and at J to 1 base, leaving 6 bases not matched to a gene. As DNA, the CDR3 is TGTGCCCGGGTCGGGACAGGGAACACTGAAGCTTTCTTT. It encodes CARVGTGNTEAFF.

This clone appeared a single time. The V gene is TRBV3-1 (or the pseudogene TRBV3-2), the J gene TRBJ2-7, with 13 positions matching TRBD2. This CDR3 has 15 amino acids. The germline CDR1 and CDR2 sequences are LGHDT and YNNKEL (reference sequence). With V trimmed by 3 bases and J by 7 bases, 6 bases remained unmatched. CDR3 bases: TGTGCCAGCAGCCATGGACTAGCGGGAGAGGCGGAGCAGTACTTC. Translating gives CASSHGLAGEAEQYF.

This clone was seen only once. Different DNA sequences within this sample yield the same CDR3. The chain carries TRBV18 and TRBJ1-5; 9 nucleotides align to TRBD1. CDR1 and CDR2 (germline): KGHSH, LQKENI. V lost 3 bases and J lost 5; bases outside the gene matches: 2. The CDR3 has 14 amino acids. CDR3 sequence reads: CASSPTGGDQPQHF. The CDR3 nucleotides read TGTGCCAGCTCACCGACAGGGGGAGATCAGCCCCAGCATTTT.

The gene calls are TRBV28 and TRBJ2-1, with 8 bases identical to TRBD1. The CDR3 spans 15 residues. V was pared by 5 bases and J by 3 bases, with 6 bases of the junction left unmatched. Looked up from germline, CDR1 is MDHEN and CDR2 is SYDVKM. CDR3 DNA: TGTGCCAGCAGTGCACAAGGGACAGGCTACAATGAGCAGTTCTTC. Translating it yields CASSAQGTGYNEQFF.

The gene calls are TRBV6-5 and TRBJ2-4, with D possibly TRBD1 on 6 matching bases. Germline CDR1 MNHEY, CDR2 SVGAGI. Trimming left V 10 bases short and J 2 bases short, with 15 bases between. The length of the CDR3 is 14 residues. DNA for the CDR3: TGTGCCACCATAGACACAGGGTCCAAAAACATTCAGTACTTC. This sequence encodes CATIDTGSKNIQYF.

This clone was detected only a few times. The chain employs TRBV6-5 and TRBJ1-1; D unresolved. Per germline, CDR1 MNHEY and CDR2 SVGAGI. This CDR3 has 13 amino acids. V was cut by 5 bases and J by 5 bases, with 12 bases left in between. This CDR3 reads CASSLTTGTEAFF. The CDR3 region has the DNA TGTGCCAGCAGTCTGACCACCGGGACTGAAGCTTTCTTT.

This CDR3 reads CASTPGQVANEKLFF. CDR3 coding DNA: TGCGCCAGCACCCCGGGACAGGTCGCTAATGAAAAACTGTTTTTT. V is TRBV10-2 and J is TRBJ1-4; TRBD1 aligns across 8 bases. V lost 7 bases and J lost 3; bases outside the gene matches: 7. The CDR3 loop spans 15 amino acids. CDR1 and CDR2 (germline): WSHSY, SAAADI.

The rearrangement links TRBV7-9 to TRBJ2-5; 9 nucleotides match TRBD2. CDR3 length: 16 residues. Germline V CDR1 and CDR2: SEHNR, FQNEAQ (reference sequence). Germline trimming cut 1 base from V and 5 bases from J; bases unmatched to any gene: 8. The CDR3 loop is CASSLGREGRYETQYF. The DNA of the CDR3 is TGTGCCAGCAGCTTAGGGCGGGAGGGCCGGTATGAGACCCAGTACTTC.

This chain connects TRBV5-5 to TRBJ1-5; D remains unclear. The germline V and J ends were trimmed by 2 bases and 1 base, with 13 bases remaining between them. The germline V gene has CDR1 SGHKS and CDR2 YYEKEE (reference sequence). The CDR3 covers 16 residues. In DNA, the CDR3 is TGTGCCAGCAGCTTTGCCCAGTCCAGGAGCAATCAGCCCCAGCATTTT. This codes for CASSFAQSRSNQPQHF.

The chain joins TRBV10-3 to TRBJ2-3, with D possibly being TRBD1 (6 bases). Trimming pared 4 bases from V and 6 bases from J, leaving 8 bases between. This CDR3 contains 12 residues. Germline V gene data show CDR1 as ENHRY and CDR2 as SYGVKD. The CDR3 is CAISVDSDTQYF. The CDR3 DNA follows: TGTGCCATCAGTGTGGACAGCGATACGCAGTATTTT.

This clone was recorded only once. V gene TRBV5-1 combines with J gene TRBJ2-7; D perhaps matches TRBD2 (7 bases). Trimming shortened V by 0 bases and J by 6 bases, and 10 bases separated the two germline ends. Germline-derived CDR1 and CDR2 are SGHRS and YFSETQ. The length of the CDR3 is 13 residues. CDR3 coding DNA: TGCGCCAGCAGCTTGGAGGGGGGGCGCGAGCAGTACTTC. As protein: CASSLEGGREQYF.

Comment on this clone: Other nucleotide sequences from this sample produce the same CDR3. The chain recombines TRBV12-3 or TRBV12-4 with TRBJ2-7, with a possible D match to TRBD1 (6 bases). CDR3 length: 12 amino acids. The germline V and J ends were trimmed by 6 bases and 3 bases, with 9 bases remaining between them. The CDR3 bases are TGTGCCAGCAGCTCACAGGGCTACGAGCAGTACTTC. Amino acid sequence: CASSSQGYEQYF.

The chain employs TRBV19 and TRBJ1-2, with 8 bases that match TRBD1. Trimming cost V 3 bases and J 4 bases; bases outside gene matches: 7. The germline V gene encodes CDR1 LNHDA and CDR2 SQIVND (reference sequence). The CDR3 is 15 amino acids. CDR3 DNA: TGTGCCAGTAGTATTTATACAGGGGGAGGCTATGGCTACACCTTC. Translating it yields CASSIYTGGGYGYTF.

The rearrangement joins TRBV10-3 to TRBJ1-2, with TRBD1 identical over 8 bases. The CDR3 loop spans 14 amino acids. Unmatched junction bases numbered 3, after V lost 2 bases and J lost 4 bases. In germline, CDR1 is ENHRY, CDR2 SYGVKD. DNA of the CDR3: TGTGCCATCAGTGAGGGTGACAGGGGCTATGGCTACACCTTC. As protein: CAISEGDRGYGYTF.

This chain joins TRBV3-1 (or the pseudogene TRBV3-2) and TRBJ1-5, with unresolved D. The CDR3 extends over 15 amino acids. CDR1 and CDR2 (germline): LGHDT, YNNKEL (reference sequence). Trimming took 1 base from V and 2 from J, leaving 9 bases between them. The CDR3 here is CASSQAVPGNQPQHF. The CDR3, as DNA: TGTGCCAGCAGCCAAGCCGTCCCGGGCAATCAGCCCCAGCATTTT.

The V and J genes are TRBV5-4 and TRBJ1-2, with TRBD1 as a possible D gene (6 bases). The V gene lost 0 bases and the J gene lost 4 bases, with 10 bases spanning the gap. In germline, CDR1 is SGHNT, CDR2 YYREEE (reference sequence). The CDR3 is 14 residues long. CDR3 in DNA: TGTGCCAGCAGCTTGGCCGGGGGGGCCTATGGCTACACCTTC. This encodes CASSLAGGAYGYTF.

The V and J genes are TRBV28 and TRBJ1-4; 9 bases fit TRBD1. The V gene end was trimmed by 5 bases and the J gene end by 4 bases; junction bases not matched to a gene: 5. The germline gives CDR1 MDHEN, CDR2 SYDVKM. The CDR3 covers 15 residues. CDR3 nucleotide sequence: TGTGCCAGCAGTGTTACAGGGGGCGTTAATGAAAAACTGTTTTTT. Amino acid sequence: CASSVTGGVNEKLFF.

The chain carries TRBV20-1 and TRBJ1-4; D is ambiguous. Trimming left V 3 bases short and J 7 bases short, with 6 bases between. Germline V lookup: CDR1 DFQATT, CDR2 SNEGSKA (reference sequence). This CDR3 contains 11 residues. The CDR3: CSARRAEKLFF. As DNA, the CDR3 is TGCAGTGCTAGGAGAGCTGAAAAACTGTTTTTT.